One and the same sample provided the 24 T cell receptor beta chains below, sequenced in a study of T cell responses to AZD1222 COVID-19 vaccine. TCRdb's copy holds only in-frame clones and misses some; the assay was immunoSEQ multiplex PCR. The top ten hold roughly 2.6% of the sample, which has approximately 110,000 clones, roughly 90% seen once. The specimen was peripheral blood, collected on day 0 of AZD1222 vaccination. The receptor source for this set is an adult in good health.

V is TRBV6-5 and J is TRBJ1-4; D is unresolved. The CDR3 runs 15 residues. Trimming pared 7 bases from V and 1 base from J, leaving 13 bases between. Germline loops: CDR1 MNHEY, CDR2 SVGAGI. CDR3 in amino acids: CASTRSGLTNEKLFF. CDR3 nucleotides: TGTGCCAGCACCCGCTCTGGGTTAACTAATGAAAAACTGTTTTTT.

This clone was detected only once. The V gene is TRBV19, the J gene TRBJ1-2, with D unresolved. Trimming removed 3 bases from V and 7 bases from J, with 15 bases in between. Germline V CDR1 and CDR2: LNHDA, SQIVND (reference sequence). CDR3 length equals 14 residues. The DNA for the CDR3 is TGTGCCAGTAGTATTTGGGAACCACTGGGTGGCTACACCTTC. This encodes CASSIWEPLGGYTF.

This chain links TRBV3-1 (or the pseudogene TRBV3-2) with TRBJ2-7, with 9 positions matching TRBD2. V lost 4 bases, J lost 6 bases, and 10 bases stayed unmatched. Germline values: CDR1 LGHDT, CDR2 YNNKEL (reference sequence). The CDR3 loop spans 15 amino acids. CDR3 protein: CASSPQSGRFAEQYF. CDR3 DNA sequence: TGTGCCAGCAGCCCCCAGAGCGGGAGGTTCGCCGAGCAGTACTTC.

The V and J genes are TRBV9 and TRBJ2-7, with TRBD1 identical over 7 bases. The junction had 10 bases not matched to a gene; V was cut back by 4 bases and J by 6 bases. This CDR3 spans 14 amino acids. Germline V gives CDR1 SGDLS, CDR2 YYNGEE. The CDR3 nucleotides read TGTGCCAGCAGCTCATCGACAGGGTCGGGCGAGCAGTACTTC. It translates to CASSSSTGSGEQYF. The variable domain in full, completed from reference TRBV9 and TRBJ2-7, reads DSGVTQTPKHLITATGQRVTLRCSPRSGDLSVYWYQQSLDQGLQFLIQYYNGEERAKGNILERFSAQQFPDLHSELNLSSLELGDSALYFCASSSSTGSGEQYFGPGTRLTVT.

The V call is TRBV10-3, the J call TRBJ2-1; D tentatively fits TRBD1 or TRBD2 (6 bases each). V lost 8 bases to trimming and J lost 8 bases, with 16 bases between them. Germline V gene lookup returns CDR1 ENHRY and CDR2 SYGVKD. The CDR3 runs 13 residues. The CDR3: CAIGGDTHYEQFF. DNA of the CDR3: TGTGCCATCGGAGGGGACACCCATTATGAGCAGTTCTTC.

V gene TRBV5-1 combines with J gene TRBJ1-1; D not resolved. V shed 4 bases and J shed 1 base, with 11 bases lying between them. CDR3 length: 14 amino acids. Germline assignment: CDR1 SGHRS and CDR2 YFSETQ. CDR3 loop: CASSQLRGNTEAFF. The CDR3 DNA sequence: TGCGCCAGCAGCCAACTACGGGGGAACACTGAAGCTTTCTTT.

V gene TRBV6-5 combines with J gene TRBJ2-2, with D maybe TRBD2 (5 bases). The V gene's germline CDR1 is MNHEY and CDR2 SVGAGI. The ends were cut back, 5 bases at V and 4 bases at J, with 14 bases in the middle. This CDR3 has 15 residues. The CDR3 nucleotides are TGTGCCAGCAGTACCTTGACGGACTCCACCGGGGAGCTGTTTTTT. Its translation: CASSTLTDSTGELFF.

The chain carries TRBV19 and TRBJ1-1; weak D call: TRBD1 (6 bases). Germline assignment: CDR1 LNHDA and CDR2 SQIVND (reference sequence). The CDR3 is made up of 12 amino acids. V shed 10 bases and J shed 1 base, with 10 bases lying between them. The CDR3 here is CATGQSNTEAFF. The CDR3 coding sequence is TGTGCCACCGGACAGTCGAACACTGAAGCTTTCTTT.

This clone was recorded once. The chain is built from TRBV7-9 and TRBJ1-4; D is possibly TRBD1 (5 bases). Trimming removed 4 bases from V and 5 bases from J, with 14 bases in between. Germline CDR1 is SEHNR and CDR2 is FQNEAQ (reference sequence). The CDR3 has 15 residues. CDR3 sequence: CASSYPSDRNEKLFF. The DNA for the CDR3 is TGTGCCAGCAGCTACCCCAGTGACAGAAATGAAAAACTGTTTTTT.

This chain uses TRBV7-9 with TRBJ2-3; no clear D. The germline V gene has CDR1 SEHNR and CDR2 FQNEAQ (reference sequence). The V gene lost 4 bases and the J gene lost 0 bases, with 11 bases spanning the gap. The CDR3 is 15 amino acids. The CDR3 DNA reads TGTGCCAGCAGCTCTAAGGGCTCTAGCACAGATACGCAGTATTTT. It specifies CASSSKGSSTDTQYF.

This rearrangement joins TRBV2 to TRBJ2-7; no clear D gene. With 0 bases removed from V and 7 bases from J, the gap between germline ends came to 10 bases. The CDR3 has 13 amino acids. The germline V gene encodes CDR1 SNHLY and CDR2 FYNNEI. CDR3 in DNA: TGTGCCAGCAGTGAAGCGCTTCGGACGGAGCAGTACTTC. It codes for CASSEALRTEQYF.

The chain uses TRBV27 and TRBJ2-1, with 9 bases matching TRBD2. Germline assignment: CDR1 MNHEY and CDR2 SMNVEV (reference sequence). V gave up 8 bases and J gave up 2 bases; unmatched junction bases: 7. The CDR3 has 15 amino acids. CDR3 coding DNA: TGTGCCAGCGGCGTAGCGGGGGCCGCCTACAATGAGCAGTTCTTC. As protein: CASGVAGAAYNEQFF.

This rearrangement joins TRBV7-2 to TRBJ2-5, with 8 positions matching TRBD1. Germline V lookup: CDR1 SGHTA, CDR2 FQGNSA. Trimming took 4 bases from V and 2 from J; bases not matched to a gene: 3. The CDR3 length is 14 residues. The CDR3 DNA follows: TGTGCCAGCAGCTCTACAGGGGGGCAAGAGACCCAGTACTTC. Its protein is CASSSTGGQETQYF.

The genes are TRBV7-9 and TRBJ1-1; D gene ambiguous. CDR3 length: 13 residues. V was shortened by 8 bases and J by 4 bases, with 14 bases between the two germline ends. Germline V lookup: CDR1 SEHNR, CDR2 FQNEAQ (reference sequence). The CDR3 DNA is TGTGCCAGCGGACGTACGACCGGCACTGAAGCTTTCTTT. Protein: CASGRTTGTEAFF.

This chain connects TRBV12-5 to TRBJ2-3; 9 bases align to TRBD2. The CDR3 sequence is 17 residues long. V gave up 9 bases and J gave up 5 bases; unmatched junction bases: 18. CDR1 is LGHNT, CDR2 FRNRAP, per germline. For the CDR3, the DNA is TGTGCTAGGATGTCACCCCCTAGAGCGCGGGGGGGAGATACGCAGTATTTT. It is translated as CARMSPPRARGGDTQYF.

The chain combines TRBV18 with TRBJ2-7; TRBD2 might be the D (6 bases). The CDR3 is 13 amino acids. Trimming stripped 2 bases from V and 3 bases from J, with 8 bases between. Germline V gene lookup returns CDR1 KGHSH and CDR2 LQKENI. CDR3 sequence: CASSPASDYEQYF. The CDR3 nucleotides are TGTGCCAGCTCACCAGCTAGCGACTACGAGCAGTACTTC.

This rearrangement joins TRBV6-5 to TRBJ1-5, with D maybe TRBD1 (5 bases). Germline assignment: CDR1 MNHEY and CDR2 SVGAGI. V lost 6 bases to trimming and J lost 6 bases, with 12 bases between them. The CDR3 sequence is 13 residues long. For the CDR3, the DNA is TGTGCCAGCAGGGGAGGGGAGTCTCAGCCCCAGCATTTT. Translation gives CASRGGESQPQHF.

This rearrangement joins TRBV15 to TRBJ1-5, with D uncertain. Germline V gives CDR1 LNHNV, CDR2 YYDKDF (reference sequence). Trimming stripped 1 base from V and 1 base from J, with 8 bases between. CDR3 size: 15 residues. CDR3 DNA: TGTGCCACCAGCAGAGGGTTACAGAGCAATCAGCCCCAGCATTTT. It encodes CATSRGLQSNQPQHF.

The chain couples TRBV27 to TRBJ2-1; perhaps TRBD2 as D (6 bases). This CDR3 contains 16 residues. Trimming removed 2 bases at V and 6 bases at J, with 17 bases between. Per germline, CDR1 MNHEY and CDR2 SMNVEV (reference sequence). CDR3 loop: CASSLGGFAGSNEQFF. The CDR3 bases are TGTGCCAGCAGTTTAGGGGGGTTCGCGGGGAGCAATGAGCAGTTCTTC.

V and J are TRBV24-1 and TRBJ2-1; the match to TRBD2 covers 11 bases. CDR3 size: 16 residues. The trim removed 4 bases at V and 9 bases at J, leaving 10 bases unmatched. Germline lookup yields CDR1 KGHDR and CDR2 SFDVKD. This chain's CDR3 is CATSDYTLAGVSEQFF. The CDR3 DNA reads TGTGCCACCAGTGACTATACACTAGCGGGAGTTAGTGAGCAGTTCTTC.

This clone appeared a single time. V and J are TRBV7-2 and TRBJ2-5, with unresolved D. The CDR3 sequence is 14 residues long. Trimming removed 3 bases at V and 4 bases at J, with 12 bases between. Germline CDR1 SGHTA, CDR2 FQGNSA. CDR3 amino acids: CASSFQARGETQYF. Here the CDR3 DNA reads TGTGCCAGCAGCTTTCAGGCGCGAGGAGAGACCCAGTACTTC.

V and J are TRBV19 and TRBJ1-5; TRBD1 agrees at 7 bases. CDR1 and CDR2 (germline): LNHDA, SQIVND (reference sequence). This CDR3 is built from 17 residues. With 3 bases clipped from V and 2 bases from J, the junction kept 10 bases outside the gene matches. CDR3 residues: CASSISDRVRGNQPQHF. CDR3 nucleotides: TGTGCCAGTAGTATCTCCGACAGGGTAAGAGGCAATCAGCCCCAGCATTTT.

The V call is TRBV12-5, the J call TRBJ2-5, with TRBD2 matching 14 bases. The CDR3 has 15 residues. Trimming cost V 6 bases and J 4 bases; bases outside gene matches: 4. Germline values: CDR1 LGHNT, CDR2 FRNRAP. Written as DNA, the CDR3 is TGTGCTAGTGGGCGGACTAGCGGGGGGCCAGAGACCCAGTACTTC. The encoded protein is CASGRTSGGPETQYF.

The chain has TRBV11-1 and TRBJ2-1, with 10 bases identical to TRBD2. The CDR3 totals 15 residues. Trimming cost V 1 base and J 9 bases; bases outside gene matches: 6. Germline loops: CDR1 SGHAT, CDR2 FQDESV (reference sequence). CDR3 amino acids: CASSLGLAGVIEQFF. CDR3 sequence (DNA): TGTGCCAGCAGCTTAGGGCTAGCGGGAGTCATTGAGCAGTTCTTC.